Given below is one T cell receptor beta chain in context. This clonotype was observed once. Its binding antigen is unknown. The record has no base qualities; no much larger clone is one base away. A single read makes a weak case. These data are taken from a study of CD8 T cells in Susac syndrome (dated by TCRdb to the late 2010s). The study in broad terms: The study used repertoire sequencing to test whether antigen drove CD8+ T cell activation and differentiation in Susac syndrome. Clonality of the CD8+ T cell repertoire was compared between 11 to 12 healthy donors, approximately 14 Susac syndrome patients and 15 multiple sclerosis patients.

RNA was extracted with the RNeasy kit and 0.5 to 1 ug was reverse transcribed using random hexamers. The immunoSEQ multiplex PCR assay, covering 54 Vbeta and 13 Jbeta segments, was used to amplify TCR beta CDR3 regions. PCR amplification bias was corrected using a synthetic template baseline for primer optimization and computational correction. The authors processed their data as follows. Only productive sequences were kept, with reads annotated to V, D and J genes according to IMGT and analyzed in immunoSEQ Analyzer. To calculate clonality, Shannon entropy was normalized by log2 of the number of productive unique sequences and then subtracted from one. Public and private clones were assessed among the 100 most prevalent clones of each patient and control. Clones were defined as Susac-specific if absent from the healthy and MS cohorts, from 1052 published viral clones and from other ImmuneACCESS disease sequences. TCRdb took the public reads, trimmed them with fastp at Q25, ran MiXCR for clone calling and kept in-frame beta chains. Merged by CDR3 protein, the rows form single entries marked with the most common genes and DNA. TCRdb, not the authors, supplied the V and J calls. For this sample there are about 47,000 distinct CDR3 sequences; 85% to 95% appear just once. The ten largest clones add up to about 0.41% of the sample.

Broad study findings and their caveats: The study acknowledged that relatively few individuals were included in the TCR sequencing and HLA analysis.

High-throughput TCR beta sequencing profiled peripheral blood CD8+ and CD4+ T cells from healthy donors, Susac syndrome patients and multiple sclerosis patients. The healthy donors served as controls matched for age and sex. Bulk CD8+ and CD4+ T cells were purified magnetically by negative isolation, whereas CD8+ TEMRA cells were enriched by FACS. Blood was collected in EDTA tubes and processed within 24 hours, with PBMCs isolated through density gradient centrifugation. PBMCs intended for TCR sequencing were frozen in liquid nitrogen and were later thawed in a 37 degrees C water bath. Purity of sorted or isolated CD4+, CD8+ and CD8+ TEMRA cells was at least 90%. The CDR3 measures 12 amino acids from cysteine to phenylalanine. Solely the CDR3 DNA is kept, with 36 bases framed from the first base. Per the germline V gene, SNHLY is the CDR1 and FYNNEI is the CDR2. The trim is 7 bases for V and 4 bases for J, with a gap of 10 bases between the germline ends.

The sample consisted of CD8+ T cells from PBMCs. The receptor was isolated from a human donor in good health. This chain joins TRBV2 to TRBJ1-1; the D segment cannot be called with confidence. The CDR3 in this case is CASNPPLTEAFF. The nucleotide sequence is TGTGCCAGCAACCCCCCCCTCACTGAAGCTTTCTTT.